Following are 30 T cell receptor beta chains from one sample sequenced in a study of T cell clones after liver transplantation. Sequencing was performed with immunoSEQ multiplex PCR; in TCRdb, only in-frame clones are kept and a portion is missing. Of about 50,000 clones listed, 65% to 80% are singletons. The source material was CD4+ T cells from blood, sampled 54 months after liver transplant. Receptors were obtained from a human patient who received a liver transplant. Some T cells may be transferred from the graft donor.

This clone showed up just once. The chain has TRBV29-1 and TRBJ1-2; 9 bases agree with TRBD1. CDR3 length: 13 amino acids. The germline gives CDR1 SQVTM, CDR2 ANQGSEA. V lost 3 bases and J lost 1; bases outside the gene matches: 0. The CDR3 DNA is TGCAGCGTTGAGGACAGGGGTAACTATGGCTACACCTTC. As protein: CSVEDRGNYGYTF.

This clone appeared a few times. The CDR3 sequence: CASRRDGINAYEQYF. CDR3 nucleotide sequence: TGTGCCAGTAGAAGGGACGGGATAAACGCCTACGAGCAGTACTTC. The chain uses TRBV19 and TRBJ2-7; D is possibly TRBD1 or TRBD2 (5 bases each). Germline V CDR1 and CDR2: LNHDA, SQIVND (reference sequence). V was shortened by 6 bases and J by 2 bases, with 17 bases between the two germline ends. The CDR3 is 15 residues long.

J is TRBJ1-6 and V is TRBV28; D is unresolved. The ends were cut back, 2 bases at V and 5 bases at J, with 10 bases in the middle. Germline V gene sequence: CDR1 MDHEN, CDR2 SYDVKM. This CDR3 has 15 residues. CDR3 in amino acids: CASSLPVQNNSPLHF. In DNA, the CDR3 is TGTGCCAGCAGTTTACCGGTACAGAATAATTCACCCCTCCACTTT.

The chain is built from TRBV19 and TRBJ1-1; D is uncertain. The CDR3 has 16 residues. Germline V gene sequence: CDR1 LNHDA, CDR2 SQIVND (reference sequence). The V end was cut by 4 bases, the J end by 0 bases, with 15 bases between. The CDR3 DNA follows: TGTGCCAGTAGTAATTCCGCAGGCTGGATGAACACTGAAGCTTTCTTT. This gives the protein CASSNSAGWMNTEAFF.

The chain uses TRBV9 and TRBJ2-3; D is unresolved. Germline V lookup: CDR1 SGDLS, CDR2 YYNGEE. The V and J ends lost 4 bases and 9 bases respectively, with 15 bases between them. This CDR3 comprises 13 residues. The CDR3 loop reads CASSLEPETTQYF. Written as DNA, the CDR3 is TGTGCCAGCAGCCTCGAGCCAGAAACGACGCAGTATTTT.

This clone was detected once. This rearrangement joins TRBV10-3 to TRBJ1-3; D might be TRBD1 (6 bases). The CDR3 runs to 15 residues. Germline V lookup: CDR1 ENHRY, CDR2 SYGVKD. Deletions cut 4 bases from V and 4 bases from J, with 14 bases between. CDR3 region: CAISGLEGGGNTIYF. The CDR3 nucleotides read TGTGCCATCAGTGGCCTCGAGGGGGGCGGAAACACCATATATTTT.

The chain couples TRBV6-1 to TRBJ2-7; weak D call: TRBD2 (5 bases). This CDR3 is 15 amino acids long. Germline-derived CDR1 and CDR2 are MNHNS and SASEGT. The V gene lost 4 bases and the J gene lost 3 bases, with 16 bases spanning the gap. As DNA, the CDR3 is TGTGCCAGCAGTGTAGAGGACTGGGCTTACTACGAGCAGTACTTC. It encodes CASSVEDWAYYEQYF.

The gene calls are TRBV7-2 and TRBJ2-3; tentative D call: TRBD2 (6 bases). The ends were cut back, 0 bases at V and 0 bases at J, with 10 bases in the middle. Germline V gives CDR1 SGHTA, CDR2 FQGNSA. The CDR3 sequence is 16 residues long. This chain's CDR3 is CASSLAGGWSTDTQYF. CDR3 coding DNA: TGTGCCAGCAGCTTAGCAGGAGGGTGGAGCACAGATACGCAGTATTTT.

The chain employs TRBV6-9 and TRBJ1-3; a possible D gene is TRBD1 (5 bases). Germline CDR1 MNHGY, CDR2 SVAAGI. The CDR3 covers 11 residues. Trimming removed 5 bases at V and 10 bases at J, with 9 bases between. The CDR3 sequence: CASSPGTTIYF. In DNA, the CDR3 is TGTGCCAGCAGTCCGGGGACGACCATATATTTT.

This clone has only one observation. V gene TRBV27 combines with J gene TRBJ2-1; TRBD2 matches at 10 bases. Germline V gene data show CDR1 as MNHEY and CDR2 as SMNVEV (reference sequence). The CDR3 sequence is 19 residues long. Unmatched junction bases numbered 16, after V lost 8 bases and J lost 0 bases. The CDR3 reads CASSRPGLAGALSYNEQFF. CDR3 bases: TGTGCCAGCTCTCGACCAGGGCTAGCGGGGGCCCTCTCCTACAATGAGCAGTTCTTC.

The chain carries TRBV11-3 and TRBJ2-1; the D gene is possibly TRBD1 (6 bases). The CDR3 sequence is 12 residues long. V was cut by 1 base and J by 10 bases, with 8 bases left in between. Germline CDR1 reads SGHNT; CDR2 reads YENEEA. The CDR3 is CASSLGTEEQFF. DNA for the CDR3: TGTGCCAGCAGCTTAGGGACAGAGGAGCAGTTCTTC.

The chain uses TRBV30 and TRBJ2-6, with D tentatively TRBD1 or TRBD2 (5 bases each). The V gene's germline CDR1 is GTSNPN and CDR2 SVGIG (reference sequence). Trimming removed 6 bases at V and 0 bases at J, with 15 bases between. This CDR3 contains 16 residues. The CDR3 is CACNRDAFSGANVLTF. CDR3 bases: TGTGCCTGTAACCGGGACGCTTTCTCTGGGGCCAACGTCCTGACTTTC.

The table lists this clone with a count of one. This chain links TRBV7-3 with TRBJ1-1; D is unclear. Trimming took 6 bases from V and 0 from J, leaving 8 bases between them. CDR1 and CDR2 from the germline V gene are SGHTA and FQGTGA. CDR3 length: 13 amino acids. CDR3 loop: CASSRLVNTEAFF. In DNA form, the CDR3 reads TGTGCCAGCAGTCGTTTAGTGAACACTGAAGCTTTCTTT.

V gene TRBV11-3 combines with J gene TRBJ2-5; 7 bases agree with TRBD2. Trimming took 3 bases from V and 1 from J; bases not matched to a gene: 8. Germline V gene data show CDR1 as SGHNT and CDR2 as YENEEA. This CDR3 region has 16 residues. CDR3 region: CASSFSSGGGQETQYF. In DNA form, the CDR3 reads TGTGCCAGCAGCTTTTCCTCTGGGGGGGGCCAAGAGACCCAGTACTTC.

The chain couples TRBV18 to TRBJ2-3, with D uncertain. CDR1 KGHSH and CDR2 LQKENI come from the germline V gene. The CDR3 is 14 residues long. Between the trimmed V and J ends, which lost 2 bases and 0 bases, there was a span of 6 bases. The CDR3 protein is CASSPGQSTDTQYF. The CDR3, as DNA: TGTGCCAGCTCACCAGGGCAGAGCACAGATACGCAGTATTTT.

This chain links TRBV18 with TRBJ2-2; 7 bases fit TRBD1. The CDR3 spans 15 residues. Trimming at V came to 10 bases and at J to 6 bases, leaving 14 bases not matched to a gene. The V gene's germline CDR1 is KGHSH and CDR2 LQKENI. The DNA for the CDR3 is TGTGCCACCCAGCCAAGACAGGGTAGCGCCGGGGAGCTGTTTTTT. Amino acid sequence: CATQPRQGSAGELFF. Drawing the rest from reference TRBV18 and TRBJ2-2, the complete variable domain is NAGVMQNPRHLVRRRGQEARLRCSPMKGHSHVYWYRQLPEEGLKFMVYLQKENIIDESGMPKERFSAEFPKEGPSILRIQQVVRGDSAAYFCATQPRQGSAGELFFGEGSRLTVL.

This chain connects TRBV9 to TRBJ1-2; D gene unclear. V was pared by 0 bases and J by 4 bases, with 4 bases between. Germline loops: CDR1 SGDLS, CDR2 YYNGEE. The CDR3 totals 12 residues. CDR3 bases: TGTGCCAGCAGCGTAGGTGTCTATGGCTACACCTTC. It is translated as CASSVGVYGYTF.

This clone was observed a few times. CDR3 amino acids: CASSVGTSYGYTF. The CDR3 DNA reads TGTGCCAGCAGCGTAGGCACGAGCTATGGCTACACCTTC. This chain joins TRBV9 and TRBJ1-2; no reliable D call. The CDR3 is made up of 13 amino acids. The germline V gene has CDR1 SGDLS and CDR2 YYNGEE. With 0 bases removed from V and 4 bases from J, the gap between germline ends came to 7 bases.

Here the CDR3 DNA reads TGTGCCAGCAGCGAACCCCTAGGAGGAAGCGAGCAGTACTTC. Translation gives CASSEPLGGSEQYF. This chain joins TRBV7-2 and TRBJ2-7; a weak D match, TRBD2 (5 bases). In germline, CDR1 is SGHTA, CDR2 FQGNSA. V lost 5 bases and J 6 bases, leaving 17 bases between the germline ends. This CDR3 region has 14 residues.

Written as DNA, the CDR3 is TGTGCCAGTAAAGTGGATACGCAGTATTTT. Translation: CASKVDTQYF. This chain joins TRBV19 and TRBJ2-3, with D unresolved. V was pared by 7 bases and J by 6 bases, with 5 bases between. CDR3 size: 10 residues. Germline CDR1 is LNHDA and CDR2 is SQIVND (reference sequence).

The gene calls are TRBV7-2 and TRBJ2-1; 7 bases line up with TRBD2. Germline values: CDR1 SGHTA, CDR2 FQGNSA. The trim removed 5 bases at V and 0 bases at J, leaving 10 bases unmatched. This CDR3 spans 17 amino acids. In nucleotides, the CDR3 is TGTGCCAGCAGCGCAGGGTGGCGGGGGAGCTCCTACAATGAGCAGTTCTTC. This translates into CASSAGWRGSSYNEQFF.

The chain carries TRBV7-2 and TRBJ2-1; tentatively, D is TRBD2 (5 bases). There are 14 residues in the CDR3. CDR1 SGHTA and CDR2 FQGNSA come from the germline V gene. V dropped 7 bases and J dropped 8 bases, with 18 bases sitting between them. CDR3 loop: CASTVPRVLDEQFF. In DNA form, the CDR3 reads TGTGCCAGCACCGTTCCGAGGGTCTTGGATGAGCAGTTCTTC.

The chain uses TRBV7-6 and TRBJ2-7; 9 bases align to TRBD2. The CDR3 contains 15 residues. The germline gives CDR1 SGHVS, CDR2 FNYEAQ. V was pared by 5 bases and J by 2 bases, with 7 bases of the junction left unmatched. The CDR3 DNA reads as TGTGCCAGCAGCACCGTGAGCGGGGGGACCTACGAGCAGTACTTC. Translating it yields CASSTVSGGTYEQYF.

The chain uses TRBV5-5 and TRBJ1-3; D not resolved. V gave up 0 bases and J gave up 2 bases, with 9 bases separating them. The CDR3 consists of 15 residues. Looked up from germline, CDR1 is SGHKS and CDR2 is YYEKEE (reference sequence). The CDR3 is CASSLVVGTGNTIYF. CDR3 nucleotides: TGTGCCAGCAGCTTGGTCGTGGGGACTGGAAACACCATATATTTT.

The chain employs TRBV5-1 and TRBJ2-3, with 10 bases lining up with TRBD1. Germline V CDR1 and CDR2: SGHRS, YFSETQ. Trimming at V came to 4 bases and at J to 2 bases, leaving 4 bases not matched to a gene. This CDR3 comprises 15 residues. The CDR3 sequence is CASSPGTGATDTQYF. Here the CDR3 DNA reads TGCGCCAGCAGCCCCGGGACAGGGGCCACAGATACGCAGTATTTT.

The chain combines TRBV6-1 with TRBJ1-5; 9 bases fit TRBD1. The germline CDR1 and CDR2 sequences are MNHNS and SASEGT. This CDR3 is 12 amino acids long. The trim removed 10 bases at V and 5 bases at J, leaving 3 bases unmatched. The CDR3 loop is CATRQGDQPQHF. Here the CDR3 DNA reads TGTGCCACCCGACAGGGGGATCAGCCCCAGCATTTT.

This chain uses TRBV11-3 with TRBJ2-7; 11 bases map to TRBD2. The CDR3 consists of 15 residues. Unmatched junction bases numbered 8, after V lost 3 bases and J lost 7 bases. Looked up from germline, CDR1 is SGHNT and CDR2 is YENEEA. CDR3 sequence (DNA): TGTGCCAGCAGCTTGATTAGCGGGGGGGAAAGTGAGCAGTACTTC. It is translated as CASSLISGGESEQYF.

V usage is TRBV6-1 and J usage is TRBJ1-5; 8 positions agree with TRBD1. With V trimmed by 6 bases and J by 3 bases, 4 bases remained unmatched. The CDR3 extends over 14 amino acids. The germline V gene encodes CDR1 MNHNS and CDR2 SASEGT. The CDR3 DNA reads TGTGCCAGCAGAGAGACAGGGGACAATCAGCCCCAGCATTTT. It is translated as CASRETGDNQPQHF.

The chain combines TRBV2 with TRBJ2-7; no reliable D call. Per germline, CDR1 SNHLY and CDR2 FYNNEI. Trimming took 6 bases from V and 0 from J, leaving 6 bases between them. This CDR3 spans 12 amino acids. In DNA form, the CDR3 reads TGTGCCAGCAGGATAACCTCCTACGAGCAGTACTTC. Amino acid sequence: CASRITSYEQYF.

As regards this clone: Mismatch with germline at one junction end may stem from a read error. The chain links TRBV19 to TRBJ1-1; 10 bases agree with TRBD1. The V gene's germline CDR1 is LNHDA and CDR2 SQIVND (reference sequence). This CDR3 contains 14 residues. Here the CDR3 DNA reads TGTGCCACCGGGACAGGGGATGTCGGAACGGCTTTCTGTTTT. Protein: CATGTGDVGTAFCF. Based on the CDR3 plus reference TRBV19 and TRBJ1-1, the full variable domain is DGGITQSPKYLFRKEGQNVTLSCEQNLNHDAMYWYRQDPGQGLRLIYYSQIVNDFQKGDIAEGYSVSREKKESFPLTVTSAQKNPTAFYLCATGTGDVGTAFCFGQGTRLTVV.